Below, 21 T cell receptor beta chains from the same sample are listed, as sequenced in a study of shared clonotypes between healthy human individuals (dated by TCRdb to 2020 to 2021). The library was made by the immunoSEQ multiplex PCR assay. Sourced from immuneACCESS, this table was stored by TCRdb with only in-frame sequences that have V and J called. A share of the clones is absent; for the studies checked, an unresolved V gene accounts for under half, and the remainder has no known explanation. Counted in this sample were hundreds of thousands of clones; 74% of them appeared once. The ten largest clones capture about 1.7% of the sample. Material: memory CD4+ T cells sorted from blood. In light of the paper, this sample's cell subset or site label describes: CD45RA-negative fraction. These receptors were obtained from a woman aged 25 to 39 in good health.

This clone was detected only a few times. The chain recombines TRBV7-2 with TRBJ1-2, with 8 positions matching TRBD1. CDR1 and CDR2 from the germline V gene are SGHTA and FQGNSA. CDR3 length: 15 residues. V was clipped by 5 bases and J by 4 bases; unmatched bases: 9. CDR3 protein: CASSTYLDRGYGYTF. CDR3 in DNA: TGTGCCAGCAGCACCTACCTAGACAGGGGCTATGGCTACACCTTC.

CDR3 in DNA: TGCGCCAGCAGCCTAGGCCAATCCGCCTACGAGCAGTACTTC. Its translation is CASSLGQSAYEQYF. This chain joins TRBV4-1 and TRBJ2-7; D remains unclear. The CDR3 is 14 residues long. Germline V gene data show CDR1 as MGHRA and CDR2 as YSYEKL. V lost 4 bases to trimming and J lost 2 bases, with 12 bases between them.

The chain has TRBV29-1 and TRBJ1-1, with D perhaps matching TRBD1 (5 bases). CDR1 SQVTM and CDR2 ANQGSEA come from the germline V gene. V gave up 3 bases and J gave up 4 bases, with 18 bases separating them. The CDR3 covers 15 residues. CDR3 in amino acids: CSVEGGIGEGTEAFF. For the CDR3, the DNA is TGCAGCGTTGAGGGTGGAATAGGGGAGGGCACTGAAGCTTTCTTT.

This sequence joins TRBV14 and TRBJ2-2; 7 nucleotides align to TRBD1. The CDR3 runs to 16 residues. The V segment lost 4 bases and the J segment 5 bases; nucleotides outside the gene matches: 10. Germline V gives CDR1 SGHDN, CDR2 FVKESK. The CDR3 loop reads CASSLPGQYSTGELFF. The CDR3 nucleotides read TGTGCCAGCAGCCTACCGGGACAGTACTCAACCGGGGAGCTGTTTTTT.

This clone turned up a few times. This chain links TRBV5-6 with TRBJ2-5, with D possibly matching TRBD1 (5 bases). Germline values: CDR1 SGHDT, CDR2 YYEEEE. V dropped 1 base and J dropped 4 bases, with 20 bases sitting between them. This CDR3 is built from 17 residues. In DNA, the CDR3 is TGTGCCAGCAGCTTGAAGCGAGGCCTGGGGCTGGGAGAGACCCAGTACTTC. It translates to CASSLKRGLGLGETQYF. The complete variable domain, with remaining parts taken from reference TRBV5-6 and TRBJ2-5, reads DAGVTQSPTHLIKTRGQQVTLRCSPKSGHDTVSWYQQALGQGPQFIFQYYEEEERQRGNFPDRFSGHQFPNYSSELNVNALLLGDSALYLCASSLKRGLGLGETQYFGPGTRLLVL.

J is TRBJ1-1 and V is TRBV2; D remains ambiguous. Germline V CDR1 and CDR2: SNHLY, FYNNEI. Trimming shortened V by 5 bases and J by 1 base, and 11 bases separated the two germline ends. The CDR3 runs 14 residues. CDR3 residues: CASSPDLRNTEAFF. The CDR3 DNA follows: TGTGCCAGCAGTCCTGACTTGAGGAACACTGAAGCTTTCTTT.

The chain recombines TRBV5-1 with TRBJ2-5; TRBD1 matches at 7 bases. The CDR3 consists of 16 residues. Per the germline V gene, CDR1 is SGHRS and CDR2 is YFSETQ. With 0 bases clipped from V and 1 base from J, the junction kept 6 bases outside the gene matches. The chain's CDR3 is CASSLVGTAIQETQYF. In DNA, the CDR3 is TGCGCCAGCAGCTTGGTCGGGACAGCAATCCAAGAGACCCAGTACTTC.

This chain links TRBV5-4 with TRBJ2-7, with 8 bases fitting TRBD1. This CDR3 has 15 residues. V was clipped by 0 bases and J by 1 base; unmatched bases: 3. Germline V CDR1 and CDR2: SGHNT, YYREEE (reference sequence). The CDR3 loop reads CASSLGQGKSYEQYF. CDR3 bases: TGTGCCAGCAGCTTGGGACAGGGGAAGTCCTACGAGCAGTACTTC.

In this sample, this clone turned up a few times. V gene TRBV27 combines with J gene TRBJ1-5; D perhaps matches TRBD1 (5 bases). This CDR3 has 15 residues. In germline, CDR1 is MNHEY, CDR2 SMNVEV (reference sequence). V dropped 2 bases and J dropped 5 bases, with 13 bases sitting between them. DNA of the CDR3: TGTGCCAGCAGTTTAGTGCCAGGGCTAGATCAGCCCCAGCATTTT. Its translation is CASSLVPGLDQPQHF.

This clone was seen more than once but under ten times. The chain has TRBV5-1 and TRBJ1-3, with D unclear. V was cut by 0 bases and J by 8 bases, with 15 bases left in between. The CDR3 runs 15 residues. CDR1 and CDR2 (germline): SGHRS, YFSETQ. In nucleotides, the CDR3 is TGCGCCAGCAGCTTGGCGGCCGGGAGGGCTCACACCATATATTTT. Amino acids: CASSLAAGRAHTIYF. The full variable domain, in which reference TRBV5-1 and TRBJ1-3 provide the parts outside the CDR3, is KAGVTQTPRYLIKTRGQQVTLSCSPISGHRSVSWYQQTPGQGLQFLFEYFSETQRNKGNFPGRFSGRQFSNSRSEMNVSTLELGDSALYLCASSLAAGRAHTIYFGEGSWLTVV.

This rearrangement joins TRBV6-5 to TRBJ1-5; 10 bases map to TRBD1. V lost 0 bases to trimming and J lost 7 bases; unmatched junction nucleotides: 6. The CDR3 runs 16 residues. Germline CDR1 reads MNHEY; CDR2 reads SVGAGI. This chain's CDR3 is CASSYSGTGVGQPQHF. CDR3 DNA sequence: TGTGCCAGCAGTTACTCAGGGACAGGGGTGGGCCAGCCCCAGCATTTT.

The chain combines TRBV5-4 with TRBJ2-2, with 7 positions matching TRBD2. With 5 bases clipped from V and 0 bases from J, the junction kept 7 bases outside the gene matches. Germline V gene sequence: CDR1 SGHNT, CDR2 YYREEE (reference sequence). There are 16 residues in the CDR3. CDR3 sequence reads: CASRERGGANTGELFF. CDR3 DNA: TGTGCCAGCAGAGAGCGGGGAGGGGCGAACACCGGGGAGCTGTTTTTT.

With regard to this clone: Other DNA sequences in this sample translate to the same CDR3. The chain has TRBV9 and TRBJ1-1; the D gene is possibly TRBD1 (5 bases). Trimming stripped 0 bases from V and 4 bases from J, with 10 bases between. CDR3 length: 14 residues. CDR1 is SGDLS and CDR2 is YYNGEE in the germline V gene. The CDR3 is CASSVDVGATEAFF. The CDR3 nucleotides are TGTGCCAGCAGCGTAGATGTAGGGGCCACTGAAGCTTTCTTT.

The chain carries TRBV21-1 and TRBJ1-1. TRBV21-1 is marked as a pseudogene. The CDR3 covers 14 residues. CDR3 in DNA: TGTGCCAGCTTGTACGGGGCCATGAACACTGAAGCTTTCTTT. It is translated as CASLYGAMNTEAFF.

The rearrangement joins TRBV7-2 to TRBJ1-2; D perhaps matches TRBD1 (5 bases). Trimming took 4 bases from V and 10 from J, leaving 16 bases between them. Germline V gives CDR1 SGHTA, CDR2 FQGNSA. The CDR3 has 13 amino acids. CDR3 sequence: CASSSRDLRAYTF. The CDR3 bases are TGTGCCAGCAGCTCTCGGGACCTGCGGGCCTACACCTTC. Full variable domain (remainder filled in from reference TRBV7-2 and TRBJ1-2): GAGVSQSPSNKVTEKGKDVELRCDPISGHTALYWYRQSLGQGLEFLIYFQGNSAPDKSGLPSDRFSAERTGGSVSTLTIQRTQQEDSAVYLCASSSRDLRAYTFGSGTRLTVV.

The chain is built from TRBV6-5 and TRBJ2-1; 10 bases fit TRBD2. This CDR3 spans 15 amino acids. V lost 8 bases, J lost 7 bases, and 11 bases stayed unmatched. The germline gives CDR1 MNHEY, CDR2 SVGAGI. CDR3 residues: CASAPSGRAKNEQFF. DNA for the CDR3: TGTGCCAGCGCACCAAGCGGGAGGGCCAAAAATGAGCAGTTCTTC.

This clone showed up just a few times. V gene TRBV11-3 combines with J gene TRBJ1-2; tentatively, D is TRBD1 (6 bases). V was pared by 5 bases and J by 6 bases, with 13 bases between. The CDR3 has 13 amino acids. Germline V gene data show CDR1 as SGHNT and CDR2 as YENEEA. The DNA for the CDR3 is TGTGCCAGCAGCCCACAACAGGGTCATGGCTACACCTTC. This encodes CASSPQQGHGYTF.

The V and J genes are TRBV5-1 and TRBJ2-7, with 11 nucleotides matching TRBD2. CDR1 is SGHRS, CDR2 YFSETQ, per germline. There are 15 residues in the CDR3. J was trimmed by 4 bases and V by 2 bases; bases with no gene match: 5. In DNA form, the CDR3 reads TGCGCCAGCAGCTTAACCGGGACTAGCGGTTACGAGCAGTACTTC. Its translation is CASSLTGTSGYEQYF.

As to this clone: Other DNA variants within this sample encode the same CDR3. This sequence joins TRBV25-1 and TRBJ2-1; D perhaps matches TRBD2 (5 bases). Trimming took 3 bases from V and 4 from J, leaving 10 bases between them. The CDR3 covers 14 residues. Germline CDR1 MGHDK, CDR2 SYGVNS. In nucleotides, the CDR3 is TGTGCCAGCAGTGACGGCGGGCAGTACAATGAGCAGTTCTTC. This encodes CASSDGGQYNEQFF.

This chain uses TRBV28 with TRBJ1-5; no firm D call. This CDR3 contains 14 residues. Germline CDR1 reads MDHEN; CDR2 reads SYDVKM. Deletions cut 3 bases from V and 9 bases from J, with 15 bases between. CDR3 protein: CASSLVGSPGPQHF. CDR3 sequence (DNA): TGTGCCAGCAGTTTGGTTGGGTCGCCGGGGCCCCAGCATTTT. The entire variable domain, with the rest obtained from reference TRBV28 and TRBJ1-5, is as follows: DVKVTQSSRYLVKRTGEKVFLECVQDMDHENMFWYRQDPGLGLRLIYFSYDVKMKEKGDIPEGYSVSREKKERFSLILESASTNQTSMYLCASSLVGSPGPQHFGDGTRLSIL.

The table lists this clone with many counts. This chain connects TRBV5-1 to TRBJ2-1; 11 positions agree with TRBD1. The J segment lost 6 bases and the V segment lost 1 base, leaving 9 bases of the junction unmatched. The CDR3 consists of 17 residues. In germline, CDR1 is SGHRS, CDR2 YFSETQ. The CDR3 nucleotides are TGCGCCAGCAGCTTGTCTTCCGGGACAGGGGGTTTCAATGAGCAGTTCTTC. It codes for CASSLSSGTGGFNEQFF.